Presented here are 24 T cell receptor beta chains from one specimen sequenced in a study of control samples from healthy donors and cancer patients (dated by TCRdb to between 2020 and 2021). Libraries were prepared through the immunoSEQ multiplex PCR assay. Not all clones reach the TCRdb copy of this immuneACCESS table, which keeps in-frame sequences only. Checked studies attribute under half of the gap to unresolved V genes and leave the rest unexplained. Across this sample there are roughly 200,000 clones, with roughly 94% seen only once. The leading ten clones occupy about 1.6% of the sample. Sequencing was carried out using blood. These receptors all stem from a man between 50 and 59 years old in good health.

The gene calls are TRBV9 and TRBJ1-2; a possible D gene is TRBD1 (6 bases). Germline CDR1 reads SGDLS; CDR2 reads YYNGEE. V was pared by 0 bases and J by 1 base, with 13 bases between. The CDR3 contains 16 residues. The CDR3 spells CASSVAPGGSNYGYTF. In DNA, the CDR3 is TGTGCCAGCAGCGTAGCCCCGGGGGGCAGTAACTATGGCTACACCTTC.

The gene calls are TRBV6-2 or TRBV6-3 and TRBJ2-2; TRBD1 agrees at 8 bases. The CDR3 spans 15 residues. V was pared by 6 bases and J by 1 base, with 4 bases of the junction left unmatched. Germline CDR1 MNHEY, CDR2 SVGEGT. The CDR3 sequence: CASSTGTGNTGELFF. The DNA for the CDR3 is TGTGCCAGCAGCACCGGGACAGGGAACACCGGGGAGCTGTTTTTT.

The rearrangement links TRBV6-5 to TRBJ1-4, with D tentatively TRBD1 (6 bases). CDR3 length: 14 amino acids. Germline values: CDR1 MNHEY, CDR2 SVGAGI. V lost 6 bases and J 8 bases, leaving 16 bases between the germline ends. The CDR3 loop reads CASRRGGLEEKLFF. CDR3 DNA sequence: TGTGCCAGCAGAAGGGGGGGCCTCGAGGAAAAACTGTTTTTT.

The chain joins TRBV11-3 to TRBJ2-2; D is possibly TRBD1 (6 bases). The V gene lost 3 bases and the J gene lost 4 bases, with 15 bases spanning the gap. Germline CDR1 reads SGHNT; CDR2 reads YENEEA. The CDR3 spans 16 residues. The CDR3 is CASSFGQRLGTGELFF. The CDR3, as DNA: TGTGCCAGCAGCTTTGGACAGAGGTTAGGCACCGGGGAGCTGTTTTTT.

Only one count was recorded for this clone. The chain joins TRBV6-5 to TRBJ2-7, with 10 bases matching TRBD1. The CDR3 runs to 15 residues. Germline lookup yields CDR1 MNHEY and CDR2 SVGAGI. Trimming removed 2 bases from V and 6 bases from J; junction bases left unmatched: 7. The CDR3 bases are TGTGCCAGCAGTTACCAAAGCGGGACAGGGGCCGAGCAGTACTTC. This codes for CASSYQSGTGAEQYF.

This chain links TRBV9 with TRBJ2-3; D tentatively fits TRBD1 or TRBD2 (5 bases each). In germline, CDR1 is SGDLS, CDR2 YYNGEE. V was shortened by 3 bases and J by 1 base, with 15 bases between the two germline ends. This CDR3 has 16 amino acids. CDR3 loop: CASSAVWGRGTDTQYF. CDR3 coding DNA: TGTGCCAGCAGCGCCGTTTGGGGGAGAGGCACAGATACGCAGTATTTT.

This clone was seen only once. This chain uses TRBV28 with TRBJ1-4, with D possibly matching TRBD1 (6 bases). The germline V gene has CDR1 MDHEN and CDR2 SYDVKM. V lost 3 bases and J 8 bases, leaving 19 bases between the germline ends. CDR3 length: 16 amino acids. CDR3 sequence: CASSLAPTGKGEKLFF. The CDR3 DNA is TGTGCCAGCAGTTTGGCCCCGACAGGAAAGGGGGAAAAACTGTTTTTT. The full variable domain, with the rest looked up from reference TRBV28 and TRBJ1-4, is DVKVTQSSRYLVKRTGEKVFLECVQDMDHENMFWYRQDPGLGLRLIYFSYDVKMKEKGDIPEGYSVSREKKERFSLILESASTNQTSMYLCASSLAPTGKGEKLFFGSGTQLSVL.

The gene calls are TRBV5-1 and TRBJ2-2; TRBD1 matches 9 bases. From germline, CDR1 is SGHRS and CDR2 YFSETQ. The CDR3 covers 15 residues. V shed 4 bases, J shed 4 bases, and the junction held 5 bases outside the gene matches. The CDR3, as DNA: TGCGCCAGCAGCCCGGACAGGGGAGGCACCGGGGAGCTGTTTTTT. This codes for CASSPDRGGTGELFF.

This rearrangement joins TRBV4-2 to TRBJ1-3; 8 bases line up with TRBD1. Germline CDR1 and CDR2: LGHNA and YNFKEQ. The CDR3 contains 16 residues. V lost 4 bases and J lost 2; bases outside the gene matches: 7. The CDR3 DNA sequence: TGTGCCAGCAGCCGCCAAAGACAGGGGACTGGAAACACCATATATTTT. Residues: CASSRQRQGTGNTIYF.

The rearrangement joins TRBV27 to TRBJ1-3, with a tentative D call TRBD1 (6 bases). V was shortened by 6 bases and J by 4 bases, with 16 bases between the two germline ends. Germline V gives CDR1 MNHEY, CDR2 SMNVEV (reference sequence). CDR3 length: 15 amino acids. The CDR3 sequence: CASSLAGARGNTIYF. In nucleotides, the CDR3 is TGTGCCAGCAGCCTCGCAGGGGCGCGAGGAAACACCATATATTTT.

V is TRBV12-3 or TRBV12-4 and J is TRBJ2-1, with D unresolved. This CDR3 has 13 amino acids. Between the trimmed V and J ends, which lost 4 bases and 4 bases, there was a span of 8 bases. In nucleotides, the CDR3 is TGTGCCAGCAGTTCGGTGGGATACAATGAGCAGTTCTTC. The encoded protein is CASSSVGYNEQFF.

This chain joins TRBV4-3 and TRBJ2-1; D perhaps matches TRBD2 (6 bases). CDR1 and CDR2 (germline): LGHNA, YSLEER. The ends were cut back, 1 base at V and 10 bases at J, with 11 bases in the middle. This CDR3 has 13 amino acids. CDR3 amino acids: CASSQGRGTEQFF. The CDR3 DNA reads TGCGCCAGCAGCCAAGGGAGGGGTACAGAGCAGTTCTTC.

The chain carries TRBV6-6 and TRBJ1-1; TRBD1 matches 7 bases. The CDR3 runs 15 residues. Looked up from germline, CDR1 is MNHNY and CDR2 is SVGAGI (reference sequence). V lost 6 bases to trimming and J lost 5 bases; unmatched junction nucleotides: 12. The CDR3 loop is CASRVEQGVETEAFF. DNA of the CDR3: TGTGCCAGCAGAGTGGAGCAGGGGGTAGAAACTGAAGCTTTCTTT.

The V call is TRBV5-1, the J call TRBJ2-5; 8 positions match TRBD1. Per germline, CDR1 SGHRS and CDR2 YFSETQ. V lost 0 bases to trimming and J lost 5 bases; unmatched junction nucleotides: 12. This CDR3 region has 17 residues. CDR3 nucleotides: TGCGCCAGCAGCTTGGGGGCACCAGGGGGCGTAAGGGAGACCCAGTACTTC. As protein: CASSLGAPGGVRETQYF.

The rearrangement links TRBV5-1 to TRBJ2-5, with 9 bases aligning to TRBD1. Unmatched junction bases numbered 5, after V lost 7 bases and J lost 4 bases. This CDR3 spans 13 amino acids. From germline, CDR1 is SGHRS and CDR2 YFSETQ. The CDR3 loop is CASSEQGAETQYF. CDR3 DNA sequence: TGCGCCAGCTCCGAACAGGGGGCAGAGACCCAGTACTTC.

The gene calls are TRBV6-6 and TRBJ2-7, with TRBD1 matching over 8 bases. In germline, CDR1 is MNHNY, CDR2 SVGAGI (reference sequence). This CDR3 comprises 14 residues. The trim removed 11 bases at V and 4 bases at J, leaving 13 bases unmatched. The CDR3 nucleotides are TGTGCCGCAATGCAGGGGGCAATGGGTTACGAGCAGTACTTC. Protein product: CAAMQGAMGYEQYF.

This chain links TRBV18 with TRBJ2-5, with a weak D call TRBD2 (5 bases). Between the trimmed V and J ends, which lost 1 base and 7 bases, there was a span of 13 bases. Germline V gene lookup returns CDR1 KGHSH and CDR2 LQKENI. CDR3 size: 14 residues. CDR3 DNA sequence: TGTGCCAGCTCACCACTCCAGAGTGAGGGGACCCAGTACTTC. It specifies CASSPLQSEGTQYF. The complete variable domain, with remaining parts taken from reference TRBV18 and TRBJ2-5, reads NAGVMQNPRHLVRRRGQEARLRCSPMKGHSHVYWYRQLPEEGLKFMVYLQKENIIDESGMPKERFSAEFPKEGPSILRIQQVVRGDSAAYFCASSPLQSEGTQYFGPGTRLLVL.

The CDR3 loop reads CASSYDRATEAFF. DNA for the CDR3: TGTGCCAGCAGTTACGACAGAGCCACTGAAGCTTTCTTT. The rearrangement links TRBV6-5 to TRBJ1-1; tentative D call: TRBD1 (5 bases). In germline, CDR1 is MNHEY, CDR2 SVGAGI. The CDR3 contains 13 residues. V lost 2 bases and J 4 bases, leaving 8 bases between the germline ends.

The chain couples TRBV7-9 to TRBJ2-5, with TRBD2 as a possible D gene (6 bases). Germline CDR1 reads SEHNR; CDR2 reads FQNEAQ (reference sequence). Trimming stripped 0 bases from V and 5 bases from J, with 13 bases between. CDR3 length equals 15 residues. The CDR3 sequence: CASSLAPRAGETQYF. The CDR3 bases are TGTGCCAGCAGCTTAGCGCCCAGGGCGGGGGAGACCCAGTACTTC.

The chain recombines TRBV10-2 with TRBJ2-1; 11 bases line up with TRBD2. With 7 bases clipped from V and 7 bases from J, the junction kept 12 bases outside the gene matches. The V gene's germline CDR1 is WSHSY and CDR2 SAAADI. The CDR3 contains 16 residues. CDR3 in amino acids: CASIRNPGLAVNEQFF. The CDR3 DNA reads as TGCGCCAGCATACGAAATCCGGGACTAGCGGTAAATGAGCAGTTCTTC.

This chain links TRBV30 with TRBJ1-2; D is ambiguous. Trimming removed 5 bases at V and 8 bases at J, with 15 bases between. There are 12 residues in the CDR3. Germline values: CDR1 GTSNPN, CDR2 SVGIG (reference sequence). CDR3 coding DNA: TGTGCCTGGGCCTGGCAGTTTGAGGGCTACACCTTC. Translated: CAWAWQFEGYTF. The complete variable domain, with remaining parts taken from reference TRBV30 and TRBJ1-2, reads SQTIHQWPATLVQPVGSPLSLECTVEGTSNPNLYWYRQAAGRGLQLLFYSVGIGQISSEVPQNLSASRPQDRQFILSSKKLLLSDSGFYLCAWAWQFEGYTFGSGTRLTVV.

This rearrangement joins TRBV2 to TRBJ1-2; no definite D call. Trimming removed 2 bases from V and 5 bases from J, with 12 bases in between. Germline-derived CDR1 and CDR2 are SNHLY and FYNNEI. This CDR3 comprises 14 residues. The CDR3 is CASSENMARYGYTF. The CDR3 nucleotides read TGTGCCAGCAGTGAAAACATGGCTCGTTATGGCTACACCTTC.

This clone was seen a single time. V gene TRBV11-2 combines with J gene TRBJ2-5; 9 positions agree with TRBD2. Germline CDR1 is SGHAT and CDR2 is FQNNGV. Losses at the gene ends were 7 bases for V and 3 bases for J; bases not matched to a gene: 3. The CDR3 consists of 13 residues. CDR3 sequence (DNA): TGTGCCAGCAATATAGCGGGGGAAGAGACCCAGTACTTC. Protein sequence: CASNIAGEETQYF.

V usage is TRBV2 and J usage is TRBJ1-5; tentative D call: TRBD1 (5 bases). Trimming shortened V by 11 bases and J by 3 bases, and 14 bases separated the two germline ends. Germline values: CDR1 SNHLY, CDR2 FYNNEI. The CDR3 has 13 residues. CDR3 coding DNA: TGTGCCCAAAGCCGGGGGGTCAATCAGCCCCAGCATTTT. Translating gives CAQSRGVNQPQHF.